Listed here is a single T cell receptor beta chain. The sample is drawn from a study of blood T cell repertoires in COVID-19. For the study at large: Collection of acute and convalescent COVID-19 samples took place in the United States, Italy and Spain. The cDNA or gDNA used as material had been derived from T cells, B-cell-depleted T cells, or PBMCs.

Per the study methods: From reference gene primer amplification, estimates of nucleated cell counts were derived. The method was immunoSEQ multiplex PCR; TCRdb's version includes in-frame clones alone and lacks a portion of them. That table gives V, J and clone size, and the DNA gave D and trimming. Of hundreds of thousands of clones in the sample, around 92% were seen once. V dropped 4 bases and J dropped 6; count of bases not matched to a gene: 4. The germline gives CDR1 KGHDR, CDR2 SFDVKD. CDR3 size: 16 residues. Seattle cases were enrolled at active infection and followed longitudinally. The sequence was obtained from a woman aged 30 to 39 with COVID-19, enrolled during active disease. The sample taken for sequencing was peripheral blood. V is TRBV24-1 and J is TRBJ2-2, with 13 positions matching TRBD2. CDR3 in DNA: TGTGCCACCAGTGACCGGACTAGCGGGAGCCCCGGGGAGCTGTTTTTT. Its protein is CATSDRTSGSPGELFF.